This entry lists 27 T cell receptor beta chains sequenced from one sample in a study of T-cell memory formation after mild COVID-19. TCRdb analysed the 5' RACE reads with MiXCR anew, one entry per CDR3 protein. Of 250,000 or so distinct CDR3 sequences detected, around 10% appear once; the ten largest clones hold 20% to 25%. Sequencing was done on a sample of PBMCs or a T cell subset sorted from them (not recorded which). The receptors come from a man aged 18 to 30 who had mild COVID-19 (a few samples of this study predate the infection). Cell type and time point are not known.

This chain joins TRBV3-1 and TRBJ1-2, with 8 nucleotides matching TRBD1. The CDR3 totals 15 residues. The V gene's germline CDR1 is LGHDT and CDR2 YNNKEL (reference sequence). V was pared by 3 bases and J by 8 bases, with 11 bases of the junction left unmatched. The CDR3 sequence is CASSHATGTGEGYTF. The CDR3 DNA is TGTGCCAGCAGCCATGCAACTGGGACAGGTGAAGGCTACACCTTC.

This clonotype has a handful of counts. The chain couples TRBV28 to TRBJ2-7; 8 nucleotides line up with TRBD2. CDR3 length equals 15 residues. The germline V gene encodes CDR1 MDHEN and CDR2 SYDVKM. Losses at the gene ends were 5 bases for V and 7 bases for J; bases not matched to a gene: 13. CDR3 in DNA: TGTGCCAGCAGTCCCCGGGGGGGTTTAGGGGGAGAGCAGTACGTC. Translated: CASSPRGGLGGEQYV.

The chain links TRBV5-5 to TRBJ2-7; the D gene is possibly TRBD2 (5 bases). CDR3 length equals 14 residues. Trimming removed 1 base at V and 4 bases at J, with 12 bases between. Germline V gene sequence: CDR1 SGHKS, CDR2 YYEKEE (reference sequence). Here the CDR3 DNA reads TGTGCCAGCAGCTTGCCGGACGGGGTGTACGAGCAGTACGTC. Its translation is CASSLPDGVYEQYV.

The sample holds a few counts of this clonotype. The chain has TRBV18 and TRBJ2-7; D is unclear. V was pared by 5 bases and J by 6 bases, with 14 bases between. There are 13 residues in the CDR3. Germline V gene lookup returns CDR1 KGHSH and CDR2 LQKENI. The CDR3 coding sequence is TGTGCCAGCTCAGCGGACCGTTCGGTCGAGCAGTACGTC. It specifies CASSADRSVEQYV.

The genes are TRBV5-4 and TRBJ2-7; unclear D gene. V was shortened by 0 bases and J by 3 bases, with 7 bases between the two germline ends. Germline loops: CDR1 SGHNT, CDR2 YYREEE (reference sequence). CDR3 size: 13 residues. This CDR3 reads CASSLDIVYEQYV. Here the CDR3 DNA reads TGTGCCAGCAGCTTGGACATAGTCTACGAGCAGTACGTC.

The J gene is TRBJ2-5, the V gene TRBV2, with 14 bases aligning to TRBD2. V gave up 6 bases and J gave up 4 bases; unmatched junction bases: 4. This CDR3 is built from 15 residues. Germline CDR1 is SNHLY and CDR2 is FYNNEI. In DNA, the CDR3 is TGTGCCAGCAGGCGACTAGCGGGGGGGCGAGAGACCCAGTACTTC. This sequence encodes CASRRLAGGRETQYF. The whole variable domain, remainder taken from reference TRBV2 and TRBJ2-5, is EPEVTQTPSHQVTQMGQEVILRCVPISNHLYFYWYRQILGQKVEFLVSFYNNEISEKSEIFDDQFSVERPDGSNFTLKIRSTKLEDSAMYFCASRRLAGGRETQYFGPGTRLLVL.

This clonotype came up many times. This chain connects TRBV7-8 to TRBJ2-7; maybe TRBD1 (5 bases). V shed 6 bases and J shed 3 bases, with 21 bases lying between them. The CDR3 sequence is 16 residues long. CDR1 is SGHVS, CDR2 FQNEAQ, per germline. The CDR3 region is CASSVGSGQGSYEQYF. CDR3 nucleotide sequence: TGTGCCAGCAGTGTGGGTTCCGGTCAGGGAAGCTACGAGCAGTACTTC.

This clonotype has more than one count but fewer than ten. The genes are TRBV3-1 and TRBJ2-5; D possibly uses TRBD1 or TRBD2 (5 bases each). Germline loops: CDR1 LGHDT, CDR2 YNNKEL (reference sequence). The V end lost 1 base, the J end lost 4 bases, and 22 bases lay between the germline ends. There are 18 residues in the CDR3. This chain's CDR3 is CASSQGMGELGFGETQYF. The CDR3 DNA reads as TGTGCCAGCAGCCAAGGCATGGGGGAGTTAGGGTTCGGAGAGACCCAGTACTTC.

The table lists this clonotype with a few counts. J is TRBJ1-2 and V is TRBV7-9; D gene unclear. V was pared by 8 bases and J by 4 bases, with 23 bases between. The length of the CDR3 is 16 residues. Germline CDR1 and CDR2: SEHNR and FQNEAQ (reference sequence). The CDR3 protein is CASRLPPGRRPYGYTF. Written as DNA, the CDR3 is TGTGCCAGCCGCCTCCCCCCGGGCAGGCGACCCTATGGCTACACCTTC.

The chain links TRBV6-5 to TRBJ2-1; D not resolved. Germline V CDR1 and CDR2: MNHEY, SVGAGI. V was pared by 4 bases and J by 8 bases, with 15 bases between. This CDR3 spans 14 amino acids. This CDR3 is CASSWVPGSHEQFF. CDR3 coding DNA: TGTGCCAGCAGTTGGGTCCCGGGCTCCCATGAGCAGTTCTTC.

This clonotype appeared a few times. V usage is TRBV7-9 and J usage is TRBJ1-5; TRBD1 matches at 10 bases. CDR1 is SEHNR, CDR2 FQNEAQ, per germline (reference sequence). Losses at the gene ends were 2 bases for V and 4 bases for J; bases not matched to a gene: 8. This CDR3 has 17 amino acids. In DNA form, the CDR3 reads TGTGCCAGCAGCTTAATCTCTGACAGGGGGCAGAATCAGCCCCAGCATTTT. The encoded protein is CASSLISDRGQNQPQHF.

The chain couples TRBV5-6 to TRBJ2-3, with 9 bases that match TRBD1. This CDR3 has 14 residues. Looked up from germline, CDR1 is SGHDT and CDR2 is YYEEEE. J gave up 4 bases and V 5 bases, and 5 bases lay outside the gene matches. The CDR3 DNA sequence: TGTGCCAGCAGGCGGACAGGGGACGCAGATACGCAGTATTTT. Amino acids: CASRRTGDADTQYF.

There are a few counts of this clonotype. V gene TRBV9 combines with J gene TRBJ2-2, with TRBD1 matching over 8 bases. The CDR3 runs to 18 residues. V lost 6 bases and J lost 4; bases outside the gene matches: 17. Germline loops: CDR1 SGDLS, CDR2 YYNGEE. The CDR3 sequence is CASTRGQGAPLRTGELFF. The CDR3 DNA sequence: TGTGCCAGCACACGAGGACAGGGCGCACCTTTGCGCACCGGGGAGCTGTTTTTT. The full variable domain, rest sourced from reference TRBV9 and TRBJ2-2, is DSGVTQTPKHLITATGQRVTLRCSPRSGDLSVYWYQQSLDQGLQFLIQYYNGEERAKGNILERFSAQQFPDLHSELNLSSLELGDSALYFCASTRGQGAPLRTGELFFGEGSRLTVL.

This chain joins TRBV24-1 and TRBJ2-3; 10 nucleotides agree with TRBD2. V gave up 9 bases and J gave up 5 bases; unmatched junction bases: 4. The CDR3 sequence is 13 residues long. Germline V CDR1 and CDR2: KGHDR, SFDVKD. CDR3 protein: CATLAGAGDTQYF. The CDR3 nucleotides read TGTGCCACCCTAGCGGGGGCGGGAGATACGCAGTATTTT.

The chain carries TRBV6-2 or TRBV6-3 and TRBJ1-1, with D tentatively TRBD1 (5 bases). From germline, CDR1 is MNHEY and CDR2 SVGEGT. Trimming shortened V by 4 bases and J by 1 base, and 7 bases separated the two germline ends. CDR3 size: 13 residues. The CDR3 is CASSLDKNTEAFF. CDR3 in DNA: TGTGCCAGCAGTTTGGACAAGAACACTGAAGCTTTCTTT.

This clonotype turned up a few times. The rearrangement links TRBV7-9 to TRBJ2-7; D gene unclear. CDR3 length equals 13 residues. Germline values: CDR1 SEHNR, CDR2 FQNEAQ (reference sequence). V shed 1 base and J shed 4 bases, with 8 bases lying between them. CDR3 loop: CASSLEAFYEQYV. The CDR3 nucleotides read TGTGCCAGCAGCTTAGAAGCCTTTTACGAGCAGTACGTC.

There are a few counts of this clonotype. The CDR3 DNA is TGTGCCAGCAGTTTATGGGTTAGGGCCCAAGCTTTCTTT. Amino acid sequence: CASSLWVRAQAFF. The V and J genes are TRBV28 and TRBJ1-1; D gene ambiguous. The V gene's germline CDR1 is MDHEN and CDR2 SYDVKM. V was trimmed by 0 bases and J by 9 bases, leaving 11 bases between them. The CDR3 consists of 13 residues.

This clonotype was seen a few times. This rearrangement joins TRBV7-2 to TRBJ2-2; no clear D gene. The CDR3 length is 15 residues. V was pared by 3 bases and J by 6 bases, with 14 bases between. In germline, CDR1 is SGHTA, CDR2 FQGNSA. This chain's CDR3 is CASSFFLSGAGELFF. The CDR3 DNA follows: TGTGCCAGCAGCTTCTTCCTCTCCGGTGCCGGGGAGCTGTTTTTT.

The rearrangement joins TRBV5-1 to TRBJ2-3; D perhaps matches TRBD1 (5 bases). V dropped 4 bases and J dropped 5 bases, with 17 bases sitting between them. Germline lookup yields CDR1 SGHRS and CDR2 YFSETQ. The CDR3 is 15 amino acids. CDR3: CASSQPQGSGDTQYF. The CDR3 region has the DNA TGCGCCAGCAGCCAACCCCAGGGCTCAGGAGATACGCAGTATTTT.

V gene TRBV13 combines with J gene TRBJ1-1; no clear D gene. CDR1 is PRHDT, CDR2 FYEKMQ, per germline (reference sequence). V gave up 5 bases and J gave up 4 bases, with 11 bases separating them. The CDR3 is 13 residues long. The CDR3 DNA is TGTGCCAGCAGCCCTCTCCGGGCCACTGAAGCTTTCTTT. This codes for CASSPLRATEAFF.

At least ten counts were recorded for this clonotype. J is TRBJ2-5 and V is TRBV5-6; 9 bases map to TRBD2. Germline-derived CDR1 and CDR2 are SGHDT and YYEEEE. Trimming removed 5 bases from V and 5 bases from J; junction bases left unmatched: 7. The CDR3 loop spans 14 amino acids. Here the CDR3 DNA reads TGTGCCAGCAGTCCCCGGACTAGCGTCGAGACCCAGTACTTC. Its translation is CASSPRTSVETQYF.

The V gene is TRBV7-8, the J gene TRBJ2-2; D ambiguous. CDR1 and CDR2 from the germline V gene are SGHVS and FQNEAQ. V lost 0 bases to trimming and J lost 6 bases, with 11 bases between them. The CDR3 is 15 amino acids. CDR3 loop: CASSLARTPPGELFF. The CDR3 nucleotides read TGTGCCAGCAGCTTAGCGAGGACCCCTCCCGGGGAGCTGTTTTTT. The full variable domain, completed using reference TRBV7-8 and TRBJ2-2, is GAGVSQSPRYKVAKRGQDVALRCDPISGHVSLFWYQQALGQGPEFLTYFQNEAQLDKSGLPSDRFFAERPEGSVSTLKIQRTQQEDSAVYLCASSLARTPPGELFFGEGSRLTVL.

The rearrangement links TRBV7-2 to TRBJ2-1, with D maybe TRBD2 (5 bases). Germline lookup yields CDR1 SGHTA and CDR2 FQGNSA. There are 15 residues in the CDR3. Trimming took 7 bases from V and 4 from J, leaving 17 bases between them. The CDR3 here is CASTSLDGNYNEQFF. For the CDR3, the DNA is TGTGCCAGCACCTCTTTGGACGGGAATTACAATGAGCAGTTCTTC.

The CDR3 sequence is CSVAIEGQGDTQYF. The CDR3 DNA sequence: TGCAGCGTCGCAATAGAGGGGCAAGGAGATACGCAGTATTTT. V is TRBV29-1 and J is TRBJ2-3; tentatively, D is TRBD1 or TRBD2 (5 bases each). Between the trimmed V and J ends, which lost 6 bases and 5 bases, there was a span of 18 bases. Germline values: CDR1 SQVTM, CDR2 ANQGSEA. The CDR3 consists of 14 residues.

In this sample, this clonotype turned up a few times. The chain carries TRBV20-1 and TRBJ2-1; 10 bases match TRBD2. The CDR3 covers 13 residues. The germline V gene has CDR1 DFQATT and CDR2 SNEGSKA (reference sequence). With 4 bases clipped from V and 6 bases from J, the junction kept 3 bases outside the gene matches. The CDR3 DNA reads as TGCAGTGCTAATAGCGGGGGGATCAATGAGCAGTTCTTC. Translation gives CSANSGGINEQFF.

The sample holds many counts of this clonotype. This sequence joins TRBV12-3 or TRBV12-4 and TRBJ2-2, with 7 bases that match TRBD1. The CDR3 covers 16 residues. The junction had 6 bases not matched to a gene; V was cut back by 3 bases and J by 2 bases. CDR3 region: CASSLGTGVNTGELFF. The CDR3, as DNA: TGTGCCAGCAGTTTGGGTACAGGGGTAAACACCGGGGAGCTGTTTTTT.

The chain joins TRBV7-2 to TRBJ2-7; the D gene could be TRBD1 or TRBD2 (5 bases each). The germline CDR1 and CDR2 sequences are SGHTA and FQGNSA. V lost 2 bases, J lost 0 bases, and 11 bases lay in between. The CDR3 totals 15 residues. CDR3 sequence (DNA): TGTGCCAGCAGCTTAAACCCAGGGAGCTCCTACGAGCAGTACGTC. The encoded protein is CASSLNPGSSYEQYV.